This TCR beta chain was observed in a study of CD8 T cells in ankylosing spondylitis. Regarding the study as a whole: Characteristic of ankylosing spondylitis blood, it appeared, was a TCR beta motif comprising several highly homologous variants. A number of the motif variants had already been described in reactive arthritis synovial fluid and blood. Researchers report that disease-linked clones proved CD8+ and relatively rare in peripheral blood. Reportedly, significant enrichment of disease-linked clones occurred in matched ankylosing spondylitis synovial fluid.

CDR3 length equals 15 residues. Looked up from germline, CDR1 is LGHNA and CDR2 is YSLEER. Trimming removed 4 bases at V and 2 bases at J, with 14 bases between. Libraries for TCR beta were made by quantitative 5'-RACE with molecular barcodes. TCRdb itself ran the 5' RACE reads through MiXCR, one entry per CDR3 protein. Of under 850,000 distinct CDR3 sequences in the sample, around a fifth were seen once. Concerning this clonotype: The antigen is not known.

Sequenced: blood, either unsorted or a sorted T cell fraction (not recorded which). The source is a male donor with ankylosing spondylitis. The V gene is TRBV4-3, the J gene TRBJ2-5, with D possibly matching TRBD2 (5 bases). In nucleotides, the CDR3 is TGCGCCAGCAGCCTAACCTCGGGGAATCAAGAGACCCAGTACTTC. Amino acids: CASSLTSGNQETQYF.